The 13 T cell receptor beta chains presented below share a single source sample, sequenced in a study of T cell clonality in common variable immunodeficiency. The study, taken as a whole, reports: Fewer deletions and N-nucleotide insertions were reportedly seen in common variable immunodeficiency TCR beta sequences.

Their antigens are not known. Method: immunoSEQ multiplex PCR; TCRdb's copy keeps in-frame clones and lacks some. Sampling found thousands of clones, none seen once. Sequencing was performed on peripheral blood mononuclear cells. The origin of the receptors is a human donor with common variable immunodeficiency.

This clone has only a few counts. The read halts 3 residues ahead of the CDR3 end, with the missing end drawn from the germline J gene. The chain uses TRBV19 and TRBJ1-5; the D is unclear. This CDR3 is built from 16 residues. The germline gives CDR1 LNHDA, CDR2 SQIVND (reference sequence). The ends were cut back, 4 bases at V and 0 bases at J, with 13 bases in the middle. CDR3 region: CASSTGSEHSNQPQHF. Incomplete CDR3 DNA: TGTGCCAGTAGTACTGGCAGCGAGCATAGCAATCAGCCC.

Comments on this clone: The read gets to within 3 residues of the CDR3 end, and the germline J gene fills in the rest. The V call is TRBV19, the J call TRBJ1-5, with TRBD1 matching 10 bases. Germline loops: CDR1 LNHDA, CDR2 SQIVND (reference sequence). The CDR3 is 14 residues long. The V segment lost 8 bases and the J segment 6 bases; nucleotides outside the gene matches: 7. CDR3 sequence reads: CASAGTGVSQPQHF. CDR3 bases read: TGTGCCAGTGCCGGGACAGGGGTCAGTCAGCCC. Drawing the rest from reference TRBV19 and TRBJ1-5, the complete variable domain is DGGITQSPKYLFRKEGQNVTLSCEQNLNHDAMYWYRQDPGQGLRLIYYSQIVNDFQKGDIAEGYSVSREKKESFPLTVTSAQKNPTAFYLCASAGTGVSQPQHFGDGTRLSIL.

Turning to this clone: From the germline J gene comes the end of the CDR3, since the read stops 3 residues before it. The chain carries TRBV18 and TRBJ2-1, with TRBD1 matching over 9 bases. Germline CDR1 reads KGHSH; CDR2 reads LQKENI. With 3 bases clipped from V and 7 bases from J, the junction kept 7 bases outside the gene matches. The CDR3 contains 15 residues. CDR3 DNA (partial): TGTGCCAGCTCACCTAGGGACAGGGTCAGGAATGAG. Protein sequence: CASSPRDRVRNE. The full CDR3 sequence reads CASSPRDRVRNEQFF. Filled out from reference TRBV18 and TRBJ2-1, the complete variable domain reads NAGVMQNPRHLVRRRGQEARLRCSPMKGHSHVYWYRQLPEEGLKFMVYLQKENIIDESGMPKERFSAEFPKEGPSILRIQQVVRGDSAAYFCASSPRDRVRNEQFFGPGTRLTVL.

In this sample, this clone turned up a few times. CDR3 loop: CASSLQGGEKLFF. The covered CDR3 bases are TGCGCCAGCAGCTTGCAGGGGGGTGAAAAA. The chain recombines TRBV5-1 with TRBJ1-4; 7 bases fit TRBD1. The CDR3 is cut off 3 residues early in the read; its end comes from the germline J gene. The CDR3 is made up of 13 amino acids. The trim removed 1 base at V and 7 bases at J, leaving 1 base unmatched. Per the germline V gene, CDR1 is SGHRS and CDR2 is YFSETQ.

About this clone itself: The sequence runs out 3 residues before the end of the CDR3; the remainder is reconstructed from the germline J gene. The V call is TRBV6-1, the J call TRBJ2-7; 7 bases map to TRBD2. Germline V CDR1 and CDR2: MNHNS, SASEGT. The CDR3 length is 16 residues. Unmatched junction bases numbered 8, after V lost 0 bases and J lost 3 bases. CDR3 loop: CASSEAQGGPNYEQYF. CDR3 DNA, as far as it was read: TGTGCCAGCAGTGAAGCGCAGGGAGGGCCAAACTACGAG.

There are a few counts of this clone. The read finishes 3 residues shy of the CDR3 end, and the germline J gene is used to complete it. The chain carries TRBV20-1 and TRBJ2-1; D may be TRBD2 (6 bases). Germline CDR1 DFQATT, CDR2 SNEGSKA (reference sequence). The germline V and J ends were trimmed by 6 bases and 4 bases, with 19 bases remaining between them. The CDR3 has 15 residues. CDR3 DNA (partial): TGCAGTGCGAGCCCCCCAAGCGGGCCTTACAATGAG. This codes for CSASPPSGPYNE. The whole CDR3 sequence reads CSASPPSGPYNEQFF.

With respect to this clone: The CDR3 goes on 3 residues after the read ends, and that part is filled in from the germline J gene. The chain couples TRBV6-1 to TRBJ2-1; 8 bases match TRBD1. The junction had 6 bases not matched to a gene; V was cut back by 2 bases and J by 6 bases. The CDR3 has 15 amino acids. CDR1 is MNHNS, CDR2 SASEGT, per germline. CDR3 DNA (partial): TGTGCCAGCAGTGAACCGGACAGGGTTTCCAATGAG. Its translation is CASSEPDRVSNE. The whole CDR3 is CASSEPDRVSNEQFF.

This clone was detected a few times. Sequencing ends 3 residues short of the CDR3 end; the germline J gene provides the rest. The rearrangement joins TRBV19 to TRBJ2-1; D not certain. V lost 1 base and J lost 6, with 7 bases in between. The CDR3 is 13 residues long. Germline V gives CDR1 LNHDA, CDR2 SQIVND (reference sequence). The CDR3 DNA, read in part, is TGTGCCAGTAGTATAGGTACAAGCAATGAG. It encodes CASSIGTSNE. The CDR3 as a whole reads CASSIGTSNEQFF.

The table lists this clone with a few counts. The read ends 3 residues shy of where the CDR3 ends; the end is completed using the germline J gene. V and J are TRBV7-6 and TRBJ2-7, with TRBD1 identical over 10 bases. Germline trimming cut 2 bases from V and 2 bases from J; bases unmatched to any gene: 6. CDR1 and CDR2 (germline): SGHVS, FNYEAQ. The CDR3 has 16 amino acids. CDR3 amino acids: CASSLYPGQGTYEQYF. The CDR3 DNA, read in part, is TGTGCCAGCAGCTTATACCCGGGACAGGGGACCTACGAG.

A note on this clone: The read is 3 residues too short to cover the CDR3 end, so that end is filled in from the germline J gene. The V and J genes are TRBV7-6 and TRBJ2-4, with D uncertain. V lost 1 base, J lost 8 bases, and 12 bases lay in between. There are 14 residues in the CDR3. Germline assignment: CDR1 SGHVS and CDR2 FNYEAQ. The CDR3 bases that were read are TGTGCCAGCAGCTTAGATCCGGTATTGGACATT. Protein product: CASSLDPVLDI. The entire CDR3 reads CASSLDPVLDIQYF. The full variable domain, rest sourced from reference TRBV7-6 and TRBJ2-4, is GAGVSQSPRYKVTKRGQDVALRCDPISGHVSLYWYRQALGQGPEFLTYFNYEAQQDKSGLPNDRFSAERPEGSISTLTIQRTEQRDSAMYRCASSLDPVLDIQYFGAGTRLSVL.

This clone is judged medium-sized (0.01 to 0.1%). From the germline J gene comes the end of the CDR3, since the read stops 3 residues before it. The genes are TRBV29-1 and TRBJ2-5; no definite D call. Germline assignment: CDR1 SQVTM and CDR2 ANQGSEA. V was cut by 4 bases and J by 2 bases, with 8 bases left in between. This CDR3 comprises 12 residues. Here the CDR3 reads CSVGQVQETQYF. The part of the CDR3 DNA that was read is TGCAGCGTTGGTCAGGTACAAGAGACC.

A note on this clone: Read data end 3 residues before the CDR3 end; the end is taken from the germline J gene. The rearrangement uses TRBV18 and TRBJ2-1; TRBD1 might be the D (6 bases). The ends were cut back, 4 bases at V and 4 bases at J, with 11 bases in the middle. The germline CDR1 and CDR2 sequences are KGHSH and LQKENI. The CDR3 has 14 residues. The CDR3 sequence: CASSRDILYNEQFF. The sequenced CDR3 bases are TGTGCCAGCTCACGGGACATACTATACAATGAG.

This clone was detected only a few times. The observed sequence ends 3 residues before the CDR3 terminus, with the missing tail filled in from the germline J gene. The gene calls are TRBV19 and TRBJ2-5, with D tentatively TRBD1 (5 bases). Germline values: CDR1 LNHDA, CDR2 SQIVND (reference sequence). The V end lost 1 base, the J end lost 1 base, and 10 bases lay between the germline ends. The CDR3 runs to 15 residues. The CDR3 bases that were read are TGTGCCAGTAGTATAGCCAGGGTGGCCCAAGAGACC. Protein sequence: CASSIARVAQET. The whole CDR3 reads CASSIARVAQETQYF.